Listed here are 18 T cell receptor beta chains from one sample, sequenced in a study of CD8 T cells in ankylosing spondylitis. TCRdb analysed the 5' RACE reads with MiXCR anew, one entry per CDR3 protein. The sample lists more than 300,000 distinct CDR3 sequences, approximately 8.2% occurring once. No antigen has been assigned to these receptors. Findings and caveats of the study: A TCR beta motif of eight or nine highly homologous variants seemed to mark ankylosing spondylitis blood.

Input material: blood, either unsorted or a sorted T cell fraction (not recorded which). All receptors come from a male donor with ankylosing spondylitis.

The chain employs TRBV20-1 and TRBJ2-7, with D perhaps being TRBD1 or TRBD2 (5 bases each). Trimming removed 6 bases from V and 3 bases from J, with 15 bases in between. Germline-derived CDR1 and CDR2 are DFQATT and SNEGSKA (reference sequence). The CDR3 is 13 amino acids. CDR3 amino acids: CSAPKTGHYEQYF. The CDR3 DNA reads as TGCAGTGCCCCTAAGACGGGGCACTACGAGCAGTACTTC.

The chain employs TRBV5-1 and TRBJ2-7; 11 nucleotides line up with TRBD2. The CDR3 runs 16 residues. Germline trimming cut 1 base from V and 1 base from J; bases unmatched to any gene: 4. CDR1 and CDR2 (germline): SGHRS, YFSETQ. CDR3 nucleotides: TGCGCCAGCAGCTTGATACTAGCGGGGGCGTCCTACGAGCAGTACTTC. Its protein is CASSLILAGASYEQYF.

This clonotype was found a few times. V usage is TRBV28 and J usage is TRBJ1-2, with TRBD1 matching over 9 bases. The germline V gene has CDR1 MDHEN and CDR2 SYDVKM. The CDR3 extends over 15 amino acids. V shed 5 bases and J 2 bases; nucleotides not matched to a gene: 6. Written as DNA, the CDR3 is TGTGCCAGCAGTACCTGGACAGGGGCGAACTATGGCTACACCTTC. Translated: CASSTWTGANYGYTF.

This clonotype was picked up a small number of times. CDR3 in amino acids: CASALEMPSSEQYF. Written as DNA, the CDR3 is TGTGCTAGTGCCCTTGAGATGCCGAGTAGCGAGCAGTACTTC. This sequence joins TRBV12-5 and TRBJ2-7, with D hard to call. This CDR3 is built from 14 residues. V gave up 7 bases and J gave up 6 bases, with 19 bases separating them. In germline, CDR1 is LGHNT, CDR2 FRNRAP. Drawing the rest from reference TRBV12-5 and TRBJ2-7, the complete variable domain is DARVTQTPRHKVTEMGQEVTMRCQPILGHNTVFWYRQTMMQGLELLAYFRNRAPLDDSGMPKDRFSAEMPDATLATLKIQPSEPRDSAVYFCASALEMPSSEQYFGPGTRLTVT.

This chain uses TRBV12-3 or TRBV12-4 with TRBJ1-3; perhaps TRBD1 as D (6 bases). This CDR3 has 15 amino acids. Trimming took off 5 bases at V and 6 bases at J, with 17 bases between the two ends. In nucleotides, the CDR3 is TGTGCCAGCAGTCCAGGGGCGTCGCTCCCAAACACCATATATTTT. It specifies CASSPGASLPNTIYF.

The rearrangement joins TRBV7-6 to TRBJ2-7, with unresolved D. With 7 bases removed from V and 0 bases from J, the gap between germline ends came to 7 bases. This CDR3 is built from 12 residues. CDR1 and CDR2 from the germline V gene are SGHVS and FNYEAQ. CDR3 sequence: CASISSSYEQYF. The CDR3 coding sequence is TGTGCCAGCATCTCGAGCTCCTACGAGCAGTACTTC.

CDR3 in DNA: TGTGCCACCAGCCCAGGGGCAGGGTTGGGGGATACGCAGTATTTT. Protein sequence: CATSPGAGLGDTQYF. The chain carries TRBV24-1 and TRBJ2-3, with D possibly TRBD1 on 6 matching bases. CDR1 and CDR2 from the germline V gene are KGHDR and SFDVKD. V was pared by 7 bases and J by 6 bases, with 19 bases between. The CDR3 consists of 15 residues.

This chain links TRBV7-2 with TRBJ2-3; TRBD2 might be the D (5 bases). The CDR3 is 16 residues long. Germline assignment: CDR1 SGHTA and CDR2 FQGNSA. V lost 0 bases and J lost 1, with 11 bases in between. CDR3 nucleotides: TGTGCCAGCAGCTTAGCCGGACTGGCCCGCACAGATACGCAGTATTTT. It encodes CASSLAGLARTDTQYF.

This clonotype was seen only a few times. The chain uses TRBV5-1 and TRBJ1-4; possibly TRBD1 for D (5 bases). The V and J ends lost 5 bases and 7 bases respectively, with 12 bases between them. Germline lookup yields CDR1 SGHRS and CDR2 YFSETQ. CDR3 size: 13 residues. This CDR3 is CASSLQGGEKLFF. CDR3 in DNA: TGCGCCAGCAGTCTTCAGGGAGGTGAAAAACTGTTTTTT.

This clonotype was detected ten times or more. The J gene is TRBJ2-7, the V gene TRBV7-9; TRBD1 matches 12 bases. Germline lookup yields CDR1 SEHNR and CDR2 FQNEAQ (reference sequence). The CDR3 runs to 17 residues. With V trimmed by 5 bases and J by 2 bases, 10 bases remained unmatched. The CDR3 DNA reads as TGTGCCAGCAGCCCACAAGGGGACAGGGGGCGCCCCTACGAGCAGTACTTC. Its protein is CASSPQGDRGRPYEQYF. The full variable domain, rest sourced from reference TRBV7-9 and TRBJ2-7, is DTGVSQNPRHKITKRGQNVTFRCDPISEHNRLYWYRQTLGQGPEFLTYFQNEAQLEKSRLLSDRFSAERPKGSFSTLEIQRTEQGDSAMYLCASSPQGDRGRPYEQYFGPGTRLTVT.

The gene calls are TRBV28 and TRBJ2-1; possible D gene TRBD2, 6 bases. The CDR3 length is 15 residues. CDR1 and CDR2 (germline): MDHEN, SYDVKM. The germline V and J ends were trimmed by 5 bases and 6 bases, with 17 bases remaining between them. The CDR3: CASSPPGLFLNEQFF. CDR3 nucleotides: TGTGCCAGCAGTCCCCCGGGACTCTTCCTCAATGAGCAGTTCTTC.

The table lists this clonotype with a few counts. The chain is built from TRBV5-1 and TRBJ2-1; tentative D call: TRBD1 (5 bases). The CDR3 extends over 16 amino acids. Germline V gives CDR1 SGHRS, CDR2 YFSETQ. V lost 5 bases and J lost 0, with 15 bases in between. CDR3 DNA sequence: TGCGCCAGCAGTCTGACAGAAATGAGCTCCTACAATGAGCAGTTCTTC. It encodes CASSLTEMSSYNEQFF.

This clonotype was counted a few times. The chain uses TRBV18 and TRBJ1-1; 7 nucleotides match TRBD1. The CDR3 loop spans 16 amino acids. The junction had 6 bases not matched to a gene; V was cut back by 1 base and J by 1 base. The germline V gene encodes CDR1 KGHSH and CDR2 LQKENI. The CDR3 is CASSPRTGEGNTEAFF. The CDR3 nucleotides read TGTGCCAGCTCACCACGCACAGGGGAGGGGAACACTGAAGCTTTCTTT.

This clonotype was found many times. The chain links TRBV7-9 to TRBJ1-2; 7 positions match TRBD1. The ends lost 5 bases at V and 8 bases at J; junction bases unmatched: 8. The CDR3 runs to 13 residues. The V gene's germline CDR1 is SEHNR and CDR2 FQNEAQ (reference sequence). The DNA for the CDR3 is TGTGCCAGCAGCCCAAGACAGGGTTGGGGCTACACCTTC. Its translation: CASSPRQGWGYTF.

This clonotype was counted only a few times. This chain uses TRBV7-9 with TRBJ2-2; perhaps D is TRBD1 or TRBD2 (5 bases each). Trimming cost V 7 bases and J 6 bases, with 18 bases left between them. Germline loops: CDR1 SEHNR, CDR2 FQNEAQ (reference sequence). This CDR3 region has 15 residues. Here the CDR3 reads CASNPTGTVPGELFF. The CDR3 DNA reads as TGTGCCAGCAATCCTACCGGGACGGTTCCCGGGGAGCTGTTTTTT.

The chain joins TRBV20-1 to TRBJ2-7, with TRBD2 identical over 7 bases. This CDR3 has 15 amino acids. V was pared by 1 base and J by 4 bases, with 10 bases of the junction left unmatched. The germline CDR1 and CDR2 sequences are DFQATT and SNEGSKA (reference sequence). The CDR3 here is CSARGGRTDLYEQYF. DNA of the CDR3: TGCAGTGCTAGAGGCGGGAGAACCGACCTGTACGAGCAGTACTTC.

The chain recombines TRBV2 with TRBJ2-2; D remains ambiguous. The CDR3 sequence is 14 residues long. The V end was cut by 6 bases, the J end by 5 bases, with 13 bases between. CDR1 SNHLY and CDR2 FYNNEI come from the germline V gene. Here the CDR3 DNA reads TGTGCCAGCAGGTCTAGGCAGATGACCGGGGAGCTGTTTTTT. Residues: CASRSRQMTGELFF.

This sequence joins TRBV11-2 and TRBJ2-7; D is uncertain. The V and J ends lost 3 bases and 3 bases respectively, with 12 bases between them. The germline gives CDR1 SGHAT, CDR2 FQNNGV. This CDR3 comprises 14 residues. The CDR3 spells CASSFSPLLYEQYF. The CDR3 DNA reads TGTGCCAGCAGCTTTTCTCCCCTCCTCTACGAGCAGTACTTC.